This paragraph reports one TCR beta chain. The antigen is not known. TCRdb reprocessed the 5' RACE reads with MiXCR, giving one entry per CDR3 protein. The sample lists about 240,000 distinct CDR3 sequences, 10% to 13% seen once, with 9% to 10% in the top ten. This record comes from a study of identical twins. The study, taken as a whole, reports: A partial confounding effect on zero-insertion analyses could come from invariant MAIT and iNKT cells.

From germline, CDR1 is ENHRY and CDR2 SYGVKD. The CDR3 consists of 12 residues. Trimming took 11 bases from V and 0 from J, leaving 5 bases between them. The sample taken for sequencing was memory T cells sorted from blood. The chain employs TRBV10-3 and TRBJ2-6; D gene uncertain. The origin of this receptor is a man aged 50 to 59 in good health. The CDR3 region is CASFSGANVLTF. The CDR3 DNA sequence: TGTGCCTCCTTCTCTGGGGCCAACGTCCTGACTTTC.